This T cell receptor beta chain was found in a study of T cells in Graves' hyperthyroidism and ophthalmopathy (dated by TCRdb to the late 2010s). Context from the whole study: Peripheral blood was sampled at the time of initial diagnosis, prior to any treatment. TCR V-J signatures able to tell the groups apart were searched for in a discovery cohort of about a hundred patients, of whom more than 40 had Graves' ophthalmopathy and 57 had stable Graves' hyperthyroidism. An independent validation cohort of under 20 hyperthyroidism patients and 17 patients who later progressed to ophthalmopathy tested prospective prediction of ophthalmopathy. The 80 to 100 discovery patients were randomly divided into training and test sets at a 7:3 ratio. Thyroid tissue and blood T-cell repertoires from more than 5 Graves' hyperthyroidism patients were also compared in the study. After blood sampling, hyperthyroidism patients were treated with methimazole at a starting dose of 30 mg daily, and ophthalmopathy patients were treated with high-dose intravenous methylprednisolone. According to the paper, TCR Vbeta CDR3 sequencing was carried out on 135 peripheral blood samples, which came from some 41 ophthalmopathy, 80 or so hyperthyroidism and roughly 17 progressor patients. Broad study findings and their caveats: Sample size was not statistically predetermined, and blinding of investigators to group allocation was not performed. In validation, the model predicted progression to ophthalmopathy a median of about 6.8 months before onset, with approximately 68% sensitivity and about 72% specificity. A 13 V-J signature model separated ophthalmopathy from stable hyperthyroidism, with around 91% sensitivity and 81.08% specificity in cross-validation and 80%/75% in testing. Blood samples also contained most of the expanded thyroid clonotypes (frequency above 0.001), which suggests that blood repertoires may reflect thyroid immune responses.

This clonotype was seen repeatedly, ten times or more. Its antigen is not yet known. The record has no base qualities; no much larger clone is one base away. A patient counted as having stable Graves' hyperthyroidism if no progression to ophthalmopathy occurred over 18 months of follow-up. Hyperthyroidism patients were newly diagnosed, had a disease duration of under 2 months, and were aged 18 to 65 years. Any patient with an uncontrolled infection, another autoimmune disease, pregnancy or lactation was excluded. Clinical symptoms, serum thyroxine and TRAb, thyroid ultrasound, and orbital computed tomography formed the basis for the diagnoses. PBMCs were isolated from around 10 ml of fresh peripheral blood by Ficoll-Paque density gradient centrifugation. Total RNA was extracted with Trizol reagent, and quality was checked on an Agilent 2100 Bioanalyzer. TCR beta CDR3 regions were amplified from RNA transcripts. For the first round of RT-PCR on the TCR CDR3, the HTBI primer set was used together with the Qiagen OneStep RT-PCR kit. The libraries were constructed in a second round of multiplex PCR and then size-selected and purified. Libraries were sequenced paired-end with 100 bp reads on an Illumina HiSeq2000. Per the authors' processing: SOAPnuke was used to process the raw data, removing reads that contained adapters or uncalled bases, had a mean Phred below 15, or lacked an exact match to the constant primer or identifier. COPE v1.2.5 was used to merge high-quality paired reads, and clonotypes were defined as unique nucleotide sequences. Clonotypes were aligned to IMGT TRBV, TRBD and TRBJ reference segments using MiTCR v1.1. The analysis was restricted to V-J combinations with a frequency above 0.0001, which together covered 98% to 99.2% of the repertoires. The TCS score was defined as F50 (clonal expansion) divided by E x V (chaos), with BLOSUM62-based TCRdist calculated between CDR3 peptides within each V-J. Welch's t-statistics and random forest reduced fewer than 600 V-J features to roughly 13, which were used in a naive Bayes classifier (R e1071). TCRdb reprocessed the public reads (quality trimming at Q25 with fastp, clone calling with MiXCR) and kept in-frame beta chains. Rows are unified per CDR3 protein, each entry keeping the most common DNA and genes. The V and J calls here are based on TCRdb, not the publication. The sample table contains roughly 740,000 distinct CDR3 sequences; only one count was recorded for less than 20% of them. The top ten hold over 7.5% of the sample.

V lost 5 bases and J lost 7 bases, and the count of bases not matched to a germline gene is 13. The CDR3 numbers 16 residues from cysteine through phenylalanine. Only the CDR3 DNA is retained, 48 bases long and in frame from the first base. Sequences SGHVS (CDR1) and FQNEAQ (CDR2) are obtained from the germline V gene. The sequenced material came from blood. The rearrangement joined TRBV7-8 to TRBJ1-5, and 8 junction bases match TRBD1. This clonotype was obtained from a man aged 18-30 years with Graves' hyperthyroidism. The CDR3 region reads CASSPRVQGARQPQHF. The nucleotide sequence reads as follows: TGTGCCAGCAGCCCCAGGGTCCAGGGGGCGAGGCAGCCCCAGCATTTT.